This T cell receptor (beta chain) was identified in a study of T cells in Graves' hyperthyroidism and ophthalmopathy. RNA transcripts served as the template for amplifying TCR beta CDR3 regions. The HTBI primer set was used in a first-round RT-PCR of the TCR CDR3. In TCRdb, the multiplex PCR reads were re-called with MiXCR into one record per CDR3 protein. The sample holds 300,000 to 400,000 distinct CDR3 sequences; about 21% are singletons and the top ten take 50%. Of note for this clonotype: Its matching antigen is unknown.

Study-wide results and caveats: A 13 V-J model separated ophthalmopathy from stable hyperthyroidism. Most thyroid-expanded clonotypes above 0.001 were also found in blood.

If no ophthalmopathy progression occurred within 18 months, Graves' hyperthyroidism was stable. Clinicians diagnosed patients from clinical symptoms, serum thyroxine and TRAb, thyroid ultrasound and orbital computed tomography. The CDR3 runs 13 residues. Trimming cost V 6 bases and J 3 bases, with 12 bases left between them. Looked up from germline, CDR1 is KGHSH and CDR2 is LQKENI. The chain has TRBV18 and TRBJ2-7; the D gene is possibly TRBD2 (5 bases). This TCR derives from a woman aged 45-65 years with Graves' hyperthyroidism. The sample was blood. The CDR3 loop is CASSPGSNYEQYF. Written as DNA, the CDR3 is TGTGCCAGCTCCCCGGGGTCCAACTACGAGCAGTACTTC.